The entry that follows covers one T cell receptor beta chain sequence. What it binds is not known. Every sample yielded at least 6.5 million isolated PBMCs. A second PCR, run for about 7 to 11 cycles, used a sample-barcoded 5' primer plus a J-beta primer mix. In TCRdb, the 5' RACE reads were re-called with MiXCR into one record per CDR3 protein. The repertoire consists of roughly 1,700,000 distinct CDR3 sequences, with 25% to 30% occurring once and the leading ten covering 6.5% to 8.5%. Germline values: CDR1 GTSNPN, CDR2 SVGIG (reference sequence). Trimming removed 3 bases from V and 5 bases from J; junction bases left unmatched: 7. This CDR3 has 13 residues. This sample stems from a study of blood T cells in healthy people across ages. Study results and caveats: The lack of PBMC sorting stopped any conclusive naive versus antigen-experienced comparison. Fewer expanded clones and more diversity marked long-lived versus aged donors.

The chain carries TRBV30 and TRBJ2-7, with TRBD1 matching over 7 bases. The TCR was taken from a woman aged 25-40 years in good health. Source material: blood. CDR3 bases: TGTGCCTGGAGCGTGACAGGGTCCCACGAGCAGTACTTC. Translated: CAWSVTGSHEQYF.